These 7 T cell receptor beta chains share one sample of origin, sequenced in a study of blood T cell repertoires in COVID-19. The table came from immunoSEQ multiplex PCR; TCRdb's copy has only in-frame clones and leaves some out. The table shows about half a million clones, with about 85% occurring only once. The specimen sequenced was PBMCs or T cells enriched from blood (not recorded which). The receptor set was obtained from a woman aged 60-70 years who had recovered from COVID-19.

The chain couples TRBV29-1 to TRBJ1-2; the match to TRBD1 covers 7 bases. Germline V CDR1 and CDR2: SQVTM, ANQGSEA. The CDR3 is 15 amino acids. After removal of 3 bases from V and 1 base from J, the junction contained 8 bases not matched to a gene. DNA of the CDR3: TGCAGCGTTGAGGGGAACAGGGGTAGTAACTATGGCTACACCTTC. Its protein product is CSVEGNRGSNYGYTF.

This clone showed up just a few times. This chain uses TRBV5-1 with TRBJ1-3; a possible D gene is TRBD1 (6 bases). The CDR3 has 17 residues. V was cut by 5 bases and J by 0 bases, with 18 bases left in between. Germline V CDR1 and CDR2: SGHRS, YFSETQ. The CDR3 DNA sequence: TGCGCCAGCAGTCTTGTCACCCAGGGGCTCTCTGGAAACACCATATATTTT. Translating it yields CASSLVTQGLSGNTIYF.

The chain has TRBV6-5 and TRBJ2-1, with D possibly TRBD1 on 6 matching bases. The CDR3 covers 14 residues. CDR1 and CDR2 (germline): MNHEY, SVGAGI. V was pared by 9 bases and J by 0 bases, with 12 bases between. The CDR3: CASSRGFSYNEQFF. The CDR3 nucleotides read TGTGCCAGTTCCAGGGGTTTCTCCTACAATGAGCAGTTCTTC.

This clone was seen only once. The rearrangement joins TRBV18 to TRBJ1-2; D gene unclear. V was shortened by 5 bases and J by 4 bases, with 14 bases between the two germline ends. The CDR3 sequence is 14 residues long. Germline lookup yields CDR1 KGHSH and CDR2 LQKENI. The CDR3 here is CASSNSWQAYGYTF. CDR3 coding DNA: TGTGCCAGCTCAAATTCCTGGCAGGCCTATGGCTACACCTTC.

This chain uses TRBV6-5 with TRBJ2-2; weak D call: TRBD1 (5 bases). V lost 10 bases and J lost 1, with 10 bases in between. From germline, CDR1 is MNHEY and CDR2 SVGAGI. The CDR3 spans 13 residues. Here the CDR3 reads CATNTGNTGELFF. The CDR3 DNA reads as TGTGCCACCAATACAGGGAACACCGGGGAGCTGTTTTTT.

The chain is built from TRBV30 and TRBJ1-4; 8 bases are a match to TRBD1. CDR3 size: 16 residues. Trimming cost V 0 bases and J 8 bases; bases outside gene matches: 11. Germline V gives CDR1 GTSNPN, CDR2 SVGIG (reference sequence). CDR3 DNA sequence: TGTGCCTGGAGTGTTTTTTCCAGGGGGCCTCGGGAAAAACTGTTTTTT. It yields the protein CAWSVFSRGPREKLFF. Using reference TRBV30 and TRBJ1-4 for the parts outside the CDR3, the full variable domain is SQTIHQWPATLVQPVGSPLSLECTVEGTSNPNLYWYRQAAGRGLQLLFYSVGIGQISSEVPQNLSASRPQDRQFILSSKKLLLSDSGFYLCAWSVFSRGPREKLFFGSGTQLSVL.

The chain employs TRBV6-5 and TRBJ1-2, with 8 bases lining up with TRBD1. CDR3 length: 15 amino acids. Germline V CDR1 and CDR2: MNHEY, SVGAGI. V dropped 6 bases and J dropped 6; count of bases not matched to a gene: 12. CDR3 sequence (DNA): TGTGCCAGCAGACCCGGAGGAGACAGGGGTAATGGCTACACCTTC. Residues: CASRPGGDRGNGYTF.